This T cell receptor beta chain was sequenced during a study of shared T cell receptors in the human thymus. J was trimmed by 1 base and V by 6 bases; bases with no gene match: 3. The CDR3 spans 14 residues. CDR1 MDHEN and CDR2 SYDVKM come from the germline V gene. TCRdb keeps only in-frame clones here, not all; method: immunoSEQ multiplex PCR. The sample has around 730,000 clones, 75% to 90% seen once. These same data were also listed under a study on human thymus T cells. That paper states: Thymic material originated from resections removed in the course of corrective heart surgery. Thymic and blood repertoires showed apparently biased V and J gene usage.

What was sequenced was thymocytes. The J gene is TRBJ1-1, the V gene TRBV28, with 9 bases identical to TRBD1. The clonotype was recovered from a girl under three years old with a congenital heart defect. CDR3 nucleotide sequence: TGTGCCAGCAGGGTGGGACAGGGGAACACTGAAGCTTTCTTT. Its translation is CASRVGQGNTEAFF.